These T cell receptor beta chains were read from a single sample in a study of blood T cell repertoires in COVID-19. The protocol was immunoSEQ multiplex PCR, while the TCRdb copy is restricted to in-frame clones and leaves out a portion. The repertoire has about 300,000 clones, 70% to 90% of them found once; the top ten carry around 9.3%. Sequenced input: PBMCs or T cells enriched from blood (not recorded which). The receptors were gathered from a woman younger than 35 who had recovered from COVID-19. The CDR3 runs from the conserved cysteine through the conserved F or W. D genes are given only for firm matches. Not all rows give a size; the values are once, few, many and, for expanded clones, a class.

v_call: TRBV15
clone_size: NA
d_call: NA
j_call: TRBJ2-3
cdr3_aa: CATSMGGGGDTQYF
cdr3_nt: TGTGCCACCAGCATGGGAGGGGGAGGAGATACGCAGTATTTT

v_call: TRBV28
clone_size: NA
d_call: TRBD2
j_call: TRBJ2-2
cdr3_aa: CASSLLAGTGELFF
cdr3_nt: TGTGCCAGCAGTTTGCTAGCGGGAACCGGGGAGCTGTTTTTT

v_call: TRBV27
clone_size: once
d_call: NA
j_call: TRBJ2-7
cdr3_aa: CASRRHSEQYF
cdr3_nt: TGTGCCAGCAGGCGTCACAGCGAGCAGTACTTC

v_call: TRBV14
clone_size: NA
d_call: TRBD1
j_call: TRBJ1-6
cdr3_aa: CASSFGQGGLSPLHF
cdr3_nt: TGTGCCAGCAGCTTCGGACAGGGGGGCTTGTCACCCCTCCACTTT

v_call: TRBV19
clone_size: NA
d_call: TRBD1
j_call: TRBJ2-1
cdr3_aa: CASSIVSDSLMGQSVHEQFF
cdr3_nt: TGTGCCAGTAGTATAGTGAGCGATTCCCTTATGGGACAGTCGGTCCATGAGCAGTTCTTC

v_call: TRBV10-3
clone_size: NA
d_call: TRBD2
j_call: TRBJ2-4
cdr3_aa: CASNGGAENIQYF
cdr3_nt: TGTGCCTCCAACGGGGGGGCGGAAAACATTCAGTACTTC

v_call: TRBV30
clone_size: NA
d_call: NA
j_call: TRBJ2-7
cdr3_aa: CAWSEGQRYEQYF
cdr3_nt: TGTGCCTGGAGTGAGGGACAACGTTACGAGCAGTACTTC

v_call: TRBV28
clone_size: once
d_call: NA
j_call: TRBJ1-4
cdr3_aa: CASSVDSPNEKLFF
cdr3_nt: TGTGCCAGCAGCGTGGACAGTCCAAATGAAAAACTGTTTTTT

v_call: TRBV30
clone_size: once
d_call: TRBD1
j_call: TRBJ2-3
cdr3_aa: CAWGDRGADTQYF
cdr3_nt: TGTGCCTGGGGTGACAGGGGCGCAGATACGCAGTATTTT

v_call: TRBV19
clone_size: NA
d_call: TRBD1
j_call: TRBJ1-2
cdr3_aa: CASSQGDYGYTF
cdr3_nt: TGTGCCAGTTCACAGGGGGACTATGGCTACACCTTC

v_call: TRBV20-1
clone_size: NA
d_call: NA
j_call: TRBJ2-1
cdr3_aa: CSASNRNEQFF
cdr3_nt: TGCAGTGCTTCCAACAGAAATGAGCAGTTCTTC

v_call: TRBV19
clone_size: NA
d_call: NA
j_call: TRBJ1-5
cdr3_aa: CASSIGGQGNQPQHF
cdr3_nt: TGTGCCAGTAGTATAGGGGGGCAGGGCAATCAGCCCCAGCATTTT

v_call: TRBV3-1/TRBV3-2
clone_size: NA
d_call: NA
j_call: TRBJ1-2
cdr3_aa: CASSQAGVYGYTF
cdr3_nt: TGTGCCAGCAGCCAAGCCGGTGTCTATGGCTACACCTTC

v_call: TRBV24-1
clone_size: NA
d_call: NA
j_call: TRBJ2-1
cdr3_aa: CATSDLGAGSAGNEQFF
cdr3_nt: TGTGCCACCAGTGATTTGGGTGCCGGGAGCGCTGGAAATGAGCAGTTCTTC

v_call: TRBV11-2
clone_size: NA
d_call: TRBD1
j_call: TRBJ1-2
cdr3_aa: CASSPLTGRGYTF
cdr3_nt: TGTGCCAGCAGCCCCCTGACAGGGAGGGGCTACACCTTC

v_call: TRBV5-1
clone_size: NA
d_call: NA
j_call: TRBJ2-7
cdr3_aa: CASSLAGGAYEQYF
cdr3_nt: TGCGCCAGCAGCTTGGCGGGGGGCGCCTACGAGCAGTACTTC

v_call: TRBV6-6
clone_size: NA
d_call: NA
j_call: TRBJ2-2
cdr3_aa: CASSYSQGELFF
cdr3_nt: TGTGCCAGCAGTTACTCCCAGGGGGAGCTGTTTTTT

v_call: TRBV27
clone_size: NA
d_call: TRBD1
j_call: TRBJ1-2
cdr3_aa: CASSFFPATGGIYGYTF
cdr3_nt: TGTGCCAGCAGTTTTTTCCCGGCAACAGGGGGCATCTATGGCTACACCTTC

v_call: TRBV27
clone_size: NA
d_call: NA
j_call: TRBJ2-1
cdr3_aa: CASSLDSYNEQFF
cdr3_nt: TGTGCCAGCAGTTTGGACAGCTACAATGAGCAGTTCTTC